Given below is one TCR beta chain in context. Here immunoSEQ multiplex PCR was the method, and the copy in TCRdb shows in-frame clones only, minus some. The data show around 690,000 clones, less than 95% seen once. The CDR3 totals 14 residues. Germline-derived CDR1 and CDR2 are MNHNS and SASEGT. V trimming: 9 bases; J trimming: 0 bases; junction bases outside the gene matches: 7. The sample belongs to a study of shared clonotypes between healthy human individuals. This sequence joins TRBV6-1 and TRBJ1-1; 7 bases map to TRBD1. The material sequenced was memory CD8+ T cells from PBMCs. As to subset: CD45RO+ cells pooled with CCR7-negative TemRA cells. The receptor's source is a young man in good health. Some clones in this sample may be carry-over from other donors' samples. The chain's CDR3 is CASDRDSMNTEAFF. The CDR3 DNA follows: TGTGCCAGTGACCGGGACAGTATGAACACTGAAGCTTTCTTT.